This T cell receptor (beta chain) comes out of a study of CXCR3-negative and CXCR3-positive naive CD8 T cells. The study's findings and limits: Naive cells with CXCR3 showed TRB CDR3s that were more hydrophobic than those in CXCR3-negative naive cells.

5' RACE that incorporated UMI labels was used to prepare the TRB cDNA libraries. From its re-call of the 5' RACE reads, TCRdb lists each CDR3 protein once, without DNA. This specimen shows around 130,000 distinct CDR3 sequences; the ten leading clones hold around 0.54%. The CDR3 has 15 residues. Germline CDR1 SEHNR, CDR2 FQNEAQ (reference sequence). Worth noting for this clonotype: The antigen is unknown.

Every subset of CD8+ T cells was sorted in triplicate at approximately 300,000 cells each. A CD45RO-CCR7+CD27+CD95- phenotype identified naive CD8+ T cells. Sequenced material: naive CXCR3+ CD8+ T cells from blood. Subset: CD45RO-CCR7+CD27+CD95- naive CD8+ T cells expressing CXCR3 (TNR3+). V usage is TRBV7-9 and J usage is TRBJ1-1; the D call of TRBD1 rests on TCRdb alone, since no DNA is present to check it. The source is a human donor in good health. Some clones in this sample may be carry-over from other donors' samples. This CDR3 reads CASSGDRGMNTEAFF.